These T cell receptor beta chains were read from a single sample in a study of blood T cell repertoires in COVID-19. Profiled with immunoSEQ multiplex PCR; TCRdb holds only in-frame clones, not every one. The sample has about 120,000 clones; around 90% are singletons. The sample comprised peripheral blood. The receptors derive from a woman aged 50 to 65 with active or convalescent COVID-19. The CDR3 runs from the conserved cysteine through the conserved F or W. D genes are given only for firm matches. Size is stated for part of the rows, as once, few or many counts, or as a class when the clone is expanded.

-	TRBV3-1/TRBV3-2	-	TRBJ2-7	CASSPRGRDRFHEQYF	TGTGCCAGCAGCCCCCGAGGGCGGGATCGTTTTCACGAGCAGTACTTC
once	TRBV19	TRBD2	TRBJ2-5	CASSRLAGGGETQYF	TGTGCCAGTAGCCGACTAGCGGGAGGTGGTGAGACCCAGTACTTC
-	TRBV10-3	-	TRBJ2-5	CAITERVGGRETQYF	TGTGCCATCACCGAACGGGTAGGGGGTAGGGAGACCCAGTACTTC
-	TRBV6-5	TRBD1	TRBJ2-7	CASSPRTGPYEQYF	TGTGCCAGCTCACCACGGACAGGACCTTACGAGCAGTACTTC
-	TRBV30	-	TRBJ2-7	CASSSVEFPYEQYF	TGTGCCTCCTCCTCCGTGGAGTTCCCCTACGAGCAGTACTTC
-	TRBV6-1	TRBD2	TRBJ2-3	CASQREFTDTQYF	TGTGCCAGCCAGCGGGAGTTCACAGATACGCAGTATTTT
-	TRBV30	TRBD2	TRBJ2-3	CAWSVGSGGTDTQYF	TGTGCCTGGAGTGTTGGTAGCGGGGGCACAGATACGCAGTATTTT
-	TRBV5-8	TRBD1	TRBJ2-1	CASSQDRGLYREQFF	TGTGCCAGCAGTCAAGACAGGGGGCTTTATCGTGAGCAGTTCTTC
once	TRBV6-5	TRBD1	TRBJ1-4	CASIRDRTNEKLFF	TGTGCCAGCATTAGGGACAGGACTAATGAAAAACTGTTTTTT
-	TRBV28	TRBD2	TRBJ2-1	CASRIAGTYNEQFF	TGTGCCAGCAGGATAGCGGGAACCTACAATGAGCAGTTCTTC
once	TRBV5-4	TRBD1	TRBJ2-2	CASSGQGTTGELFF	TGTGCCAGCAGCGGACAGGGTACCACCGGGGAGCTGTTTTTT
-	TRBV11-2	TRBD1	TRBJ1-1	CASSLAQGATEAFF	TGTGCCAGCAGCTTAGCCCAGGGGGCCACTGAAGCTTTCTTT
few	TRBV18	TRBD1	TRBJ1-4	CASSPLGQAGSKLFF	TGTGCCAGCTCACCATTGGGACAGGCGGGCTCAAAACTGTTTTTT
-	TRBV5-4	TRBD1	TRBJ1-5	CASSLGQGDNQPQHF	TGTGCCAGCAGCTTGGGACAGGGTGACAATCAGCCCCAGCATTTT
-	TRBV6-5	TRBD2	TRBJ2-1	CASNIPTSGNNEQFF	TGTGCCAGCAACATACCGACTAGCGGAAACAATGAGCAGTTCTTC
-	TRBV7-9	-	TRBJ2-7	CASSSTSAGNTYEQYF	TGTGCCAGCAGTTCCACATCGGCAGGGAATACCTACGAGCAGTACTTC
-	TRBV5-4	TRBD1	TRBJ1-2	CASSLEGGGGYTF	TGTGCCAGCAGCTTGGAAGGGGGCGGTGGCTACACCTTC
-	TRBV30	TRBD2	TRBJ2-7	CAWSSWTSGGGTYEQYF	TGTGCCTGGAGTTCATGGACTAGCGGGGGGGGAACCTACGAGCAGTACTTC
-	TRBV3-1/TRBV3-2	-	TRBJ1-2	CASTPREANYGYTF	TGTGCCAGCACCCCCAGGGAAGCTAACTATGGCTACACCTTC
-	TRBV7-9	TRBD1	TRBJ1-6	CASSTGGGSPLHF	TGTGCCAGCAGCACAGGGGGCGGATCACCCCTCCACTTT
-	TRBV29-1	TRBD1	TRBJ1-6	CSVRGQGNSPLHF	TGCAGCGTGCGAGGACAGGGGAATTCACCCCTCCACTTT
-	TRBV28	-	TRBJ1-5	CASSLGSTANQPQHF	TGTGCCAGCAGTTTGGGATCGACAGCTAATCAGCCCCAGCATTTT
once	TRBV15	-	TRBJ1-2	CATSRGTGPYTNYGYTF	TGTGCCACCAGCAGAGGTACAGGGCCCTACACTAACTATGGCTACACCTTC
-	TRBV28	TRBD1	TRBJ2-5	CASSSAGTGGETQYF	TGTGCCAGCAGTTCCGCCGGGACAGGGGGAGAGACCCAGTACTTC
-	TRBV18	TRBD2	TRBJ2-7	CASSISGKGYEQYF	TGTGCCAGCTCAATAAGCGGGAAAGGCTACGAGCAGTACTTC
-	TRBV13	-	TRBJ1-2	CASSEKGLNYGYTF	TGTGCCAGCAGCGAAAAGGGACTTAACTATGGCTACACCTTC
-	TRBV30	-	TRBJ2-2	CAWSLVLGAGELFF	TGTGCCTGGAGCTTAGTGCTAGGCGCCGGGGAGCTGTTTTTT
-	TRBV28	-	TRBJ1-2	CASFSRGGGDYGYTF	TGTGCCAGTTTTAGCCGGGGTGGGGGCGACTATGGCTACACCTTC
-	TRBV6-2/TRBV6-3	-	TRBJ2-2	CASSLGTSTGELFF	TGTGCCAGCAGCCTAGGGACAAGCACCGGGGAGCTGTTTTTT
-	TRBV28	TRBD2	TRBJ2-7	CASTSSGSSYEQYF	TGTGCCAGCACCTCTAGCGGGAGCTCCTACGAGCAGTACTTC
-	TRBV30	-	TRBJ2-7	CAWSPRGEQYF	TGTGCCTGGAGTCCCAGAGGCGAGCAGTACTTC
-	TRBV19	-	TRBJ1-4	CASSIGGPGTNNEKLFF	TGTGCCAGTAGTATAGGAGGGCCCGGGACAAATAATGAAAAACTGTTTTTT
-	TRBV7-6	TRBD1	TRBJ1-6	CAREGARAPGAPLHF	TGTGCCAGAGAGGGGGCACGAGCCCCGGGGGCACCCCTCCACTTT
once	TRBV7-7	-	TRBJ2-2	CASSPSAVGELFF	TGTGCTAGCAGCCCTAGCGCGGTCGGGGAGCTGTTTTTT
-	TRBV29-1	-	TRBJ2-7	CSVGAGSLEQYF	TGCAGCGTTGGGGCAGGGTCCCTCGAGCAGTACTTC
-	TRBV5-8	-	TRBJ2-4	CASSLERGRMAKNIQYF	TGTGCCAGCAGCTTGGAACGGGGTCGGATGGCCAAAAACATTCAGTACTTC
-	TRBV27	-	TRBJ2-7	CASSLSDEHEQYF	TGTGCCAGCAGTTTATCTGATGAGCACGAGCAGTACTTC
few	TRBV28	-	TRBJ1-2	CASRRIGGDGYGYTF	TGTGCCAGCAGACGAATTGGGGGCGACGGGTATGGCTACACCTTC
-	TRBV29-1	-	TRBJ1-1	CSVEASGGGTEAFF	TGCAGCGTTGAAGCATCCGGCGGAGGCACTGAAGCTTTCTTT
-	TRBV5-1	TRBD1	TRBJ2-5	CASSQRTGEETQYF	TGCGCCAGCAGCCAAAGGACAGGGGAAGAGACCCAGTACTTC
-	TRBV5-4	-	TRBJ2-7	CASSFDRYSYEQYF	TGTGCCAGCAGCTTTGACAGATACTCCTACGAGCAGTACTTC
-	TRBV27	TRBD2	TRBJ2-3	CASISRTSGTYTDTQYF	TGTGCCAGCATCTCCAGGACTAGCGGGACTTACACAGATACGCAGTATTTT
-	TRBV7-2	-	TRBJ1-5	CASSLGLSPQHF	TGTGCCAGCAGCTTGGGACTTTCGCCCCAGCATTTT
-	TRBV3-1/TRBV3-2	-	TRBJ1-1	CASSRTPNTEAFF	TGTGCCAGCAGCCGAACACCGAACACTGAAGCTTTCTTT
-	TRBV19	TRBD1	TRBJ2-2	CASTAPGQERGGELFF	TGTGCCAGTACCGCTCCCGGACAGGAGAGGGGCGGGGAGCTGTTTTTT
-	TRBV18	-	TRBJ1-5	CASSPGTNNQPQHF	TGTGCCAGCTCCCCCGGGACAAATAATCAGCCCCAGCATTTT
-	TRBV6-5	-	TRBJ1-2	CASKQGDNYGYTF	TGTGCCAGCAAACAGGGAGATAACTATGGCTACACCTTC
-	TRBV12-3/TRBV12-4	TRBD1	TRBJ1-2	CASSRQGYGYTF	TGTGCCAGCAGCAGACAGGGCTATGGCTACACCTTC
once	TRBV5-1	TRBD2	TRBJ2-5	CASKAGGPEETQYF	TGCGCCAGCAAGGCGGGAGGGCCGGAGGAGACCCAGTACTTC
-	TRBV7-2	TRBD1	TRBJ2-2	CASSFGTGGKYTGELFF	TGTGCCAGCAGCTTCGGGACAGGGGGCAAATACACCGGGGAGCTGTTTTTT
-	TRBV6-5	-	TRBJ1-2	CASSYRGSQPIGYTF	TGTGCCAGCAGTTACAGGGGCAGCCAGCCTATCGGCTACACCTTC
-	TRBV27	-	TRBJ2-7	CASSPRAVIYEQYF	TGTGCCAGCAGCCCCAGGGCGGTTATTTACGAGCAGTACTTC
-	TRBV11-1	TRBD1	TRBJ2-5	CASSYGQGGRETQYF	TGTGCCAGCAGCTACGGACAGGGCGGTAGAGAGACCCAGTACTTC
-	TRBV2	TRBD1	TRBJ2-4	CATKTGSIQYF	TGTGCCACCAAGACAGGGTCTATTCAGTACTTC
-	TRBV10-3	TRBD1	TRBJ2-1	CAIRPSGTGSYNEQFF	TGTGCCATCAGGCCCTCCGGGACAGGGAGTTACAATGAGCAGTTCTTC
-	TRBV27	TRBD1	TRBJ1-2	CASSYYPVTGGYGYTF	TGTGCCAGCAGTTACTATCCCGTGACAGGGGGCTATGGCTACACCTTC
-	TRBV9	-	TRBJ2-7	CASSVTVEARRPYEQYF	TGTGCCAGCAGCGTAACAGTGGAGGCCCGCCGACCCTACGAGCAGTACTTC
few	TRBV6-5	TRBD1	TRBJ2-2	CASSPGQGYTGELFF	TGTGCCAGCAGCCCGGGACAGGGGTACACCGGGGAGCTGTTTTTT
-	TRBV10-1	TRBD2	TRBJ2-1	CASTSSGSSYNEQFF	TGCGCCAGCACCTCTAGCGGGAGCTCCTACAATGAGCAGTTCTTC
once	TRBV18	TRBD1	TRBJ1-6	CASSSGTDNSPLHF	TGTGCCAGCTCGTCCGGGACAGATAATTCACCCCTCCACTTT